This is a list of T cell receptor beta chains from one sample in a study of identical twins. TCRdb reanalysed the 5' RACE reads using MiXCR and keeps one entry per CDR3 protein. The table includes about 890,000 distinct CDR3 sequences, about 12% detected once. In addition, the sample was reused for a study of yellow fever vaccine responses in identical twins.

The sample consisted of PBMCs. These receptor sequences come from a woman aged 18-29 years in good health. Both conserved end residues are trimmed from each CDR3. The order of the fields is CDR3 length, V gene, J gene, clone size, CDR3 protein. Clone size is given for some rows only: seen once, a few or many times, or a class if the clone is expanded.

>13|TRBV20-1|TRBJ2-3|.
SARRELTFTDTQY
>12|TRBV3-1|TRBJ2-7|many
ASSQDRTGNEQY
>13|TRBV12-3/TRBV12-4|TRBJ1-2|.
ASSFSSQGNYGYT
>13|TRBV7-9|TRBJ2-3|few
ASSPRSFPTDTQY
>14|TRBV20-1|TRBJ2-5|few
SARDGLADGGETQY
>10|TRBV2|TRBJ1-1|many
ASRETVRGAF
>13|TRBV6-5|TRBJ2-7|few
ASSYKWLQSYEQY
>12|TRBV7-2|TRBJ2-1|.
ASTKTGLLDEQF
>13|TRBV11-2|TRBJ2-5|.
ASSLGVGVEETQY
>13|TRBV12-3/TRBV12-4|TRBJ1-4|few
ASTQEAGVSEKLF
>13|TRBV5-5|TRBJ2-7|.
ASSRGQGNSYEQY
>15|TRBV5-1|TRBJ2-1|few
ASSFVLIGGSYNEQF
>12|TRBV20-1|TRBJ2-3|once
SAPPLAGRDTQY
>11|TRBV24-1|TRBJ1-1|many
ATSPLTGGRAF
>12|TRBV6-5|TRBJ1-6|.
ASSYVGVGSPLH
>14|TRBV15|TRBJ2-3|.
ATSRDWRGPTDTQY
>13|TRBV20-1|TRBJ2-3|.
SASGDSGAVDTQY
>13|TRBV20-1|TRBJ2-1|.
SAGSGISSYNEQF
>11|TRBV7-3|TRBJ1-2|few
ASSLGGTRGYT
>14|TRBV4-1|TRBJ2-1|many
ASKPGVTGGSDEQF